The 10 T cell receptor beta chains below all came from one sample that was sequenced in a study of beta chain features in type 1 diabetes. The sequenced template was cDNA made from the entire isolated RNA. Sequencing used immunoSEQ multiplex PCR; TCRdb keeps in-frame clones, though not all of them. The data hold around 13,000 clones, with under 50% observed a single time. Sample: stem cell memory CD4+ T cells from blood. The receptors were gathered from a man between 18 and 35 years old in good health.

This rearrangement joins TRBV5-1 to TRBJ2-1; TRBD1 might be the D (5 bases). The CDR3 runs to 15 residues. Germline lookup yields CDR1 SGHRS and CDR2 YFSETQ. The V and J ends lost 4 bases and 4 bases respectively, with 15 bases between them. In DNA form, the CDR3 reads TGCGCCAGCAGCGGTGGGGCCAGCCAGTACAATGAGCAGTTCTTC. Amino acid sequence: CASSGGASQYNEQFF.

This clone occurred a few times. This chain connects TRBV15 to TRBJ1-2, with TRBD1 identical over 9 bases. The germline gives CDR1 LNHNV, CDR2 YYDKDF (reference sequence). With 3 bases clipped from V and 8 bases from J, the junction kept 1 base outside the gene matches. The CDR3 loop spans 12 amino acids. CDR3 protein: CATSSGTGGYTF. CDR3 sequence (DNA): TGTGCCACCAGCAGCGGGACAGGGGGCTACACCTTC.

The chain couples TRBV7-3 to TRBJ2-7; TRBD2 agrees at 8 bases. The CDR3 length is 13 residues. Trimming at V came to 7 bases and at J to 5 bases, leaving 7 bases not matched to a gene. CDR1 and CDR2 from the germline V gene are SGHTA and FQGTGA. CDR3 sequence reads: CASIKTGGNEQYF. The CDR3 DNA reads TGTGCCAGCATCAAAACGGGGGGGAACGAGCAGTACTTC. The full variable domain, rest sourced from reference TRBV7-3 and TRBJ2-7, is GAGVSQTPSNKVTEKGKYVELRCDPISGHTALYWYRQSLGQGPEFLIYFQGTGAADDSGLPNDRFFAVRPEGSVSTLKIQRTERGDSAVYLCASIKTGGNEQYFGPGTRLTVT.

V usage is TRBV6-1 and J usage is TRBJ1-5, with TRBD1 identical over 7 bases. V was clipped by 6 bases and J by 4 bases; unmatched bases: 9. Germline assignment: CDR1 MNHNS and CDR2 SASEGT. The CDR3 spans 15 residues. CDR3 nucleotides: TGTGCCAGCAGCCTATCGGGACAGCCGAATCAGCCCCAGCATTTT. This gives the protein CASSLSGQPNQPQHF.

A few counts support this clone. This chain links TRBV30 with TRBJ2-7; D is possibly TRBD1 (5 bases). Germline V CDR1 and CDR2: GTSNPN, SVGIG (reference sequence). Trimming cost V 3 bases and J 6 bases, with 12 bases left between them. The CDR3 consists of 12 residues. The CDR3 here is CAWRWQGGEQYF. CDR3 DNA: TGTGCCTGGAGATGGCAGGGTGGCGAGCAGTACTTC.

There are a few counts of this clone. The V call is TRBV30, the J call TRBJ2-3; possible D gene TRBD2, 5 bases. This CDR3 is 13 amino acids long. Germline V gene lookup returns CDR1 GTSNPN and CDR2 SVGIG (reference sequence). The V gene lost 3 bases and the J gene lost 6 bases, with 13 bases spanning the gap. The CDR3 coding sequence is TGTGCCTGGAGCTCCGGGAACGGCGATACGCAGTATTTT. Translation: CAWSSGNGDTQYF. Drawing the rest from reference TRBV30 and TRBJ2-3, the complete variable domain is SQTIHQWPATLVQPVGSPLSLECTVEGTSNPNLYWYRQAAGRGLQLLFYSVGIGQISSEVPQNLSASRPQDRQFILSSKKLLLSDSGFYLCAWSSGNGDTQYFGPGTRLTVL.

This clone was detected a few times. The CDR3 DNA follows: TGTGCCAGCAGCTTAATGTCGCAGCGGGCCTATGGCTACACCTTC. Its translation is CASSLMSQRAYGYTF. This rearrangement joins TRBV7-3 to TRBJ1-2; D unresolved. Germline CDR1 and CDR2: SGHTA and FQGTGA. This CDR3 region has 15 residues. The ends were cut back, 1 base at V and 4 bases at J, with 13 bases in the middle.

This chain joins TRBV2 and TRBJ1-1; D gene uncertain. Germline lookup yields CDR1 SNHLY and CDR2 FYNNEI. The ends were cut back, 2 bases at V and 1 base at J, with 5 bases in the middle. The CDR3 loop spans 13 amino acids. CDR3 sequence: CASSENRNTEAFF. In DNA form, the CDR3 reads TGTGCCAGCAGTGAAAATCGGAACACTGAAGCTTTCTTT.

This clone was picked up a small number of times. At the DNA level, this CDR3 is encoded by other sequences in the same sample as well. The V gene is TRBV7-9, the J gene TRBJ2-2, with D tentatively TRBD1 (6 bases). The CDR3 contains 16 residues. V lost 5 bases and J lost 4, with 17 bases in between. Germline assignment: CDR1 SEHNR and CDR2 FQNEAQ (reference sequence). CDR3 DNA sequence: TGTGCCAGCAGCCCCAGGGGAAGTGGTGGCACCGGGGAGCTGTTTTTT. Amino acids: CASSPRGSGGTGELFF.

The rearrangement joins TRBV6-1 to TRBJ2-1, with TRBD1 as a possible D gene (6 bases). Germline V gives CDR1 MNHNS, CDR2 SASEGT. The V gene lost 8 bases and the J gene lost 12 bases, with 17 bases spanning the gap. This CDR3 contains 12 residues. CDR3 protein: CASRPGQYLQFF. In DNA form, the CDR3 reads TGTGCCAGCCGACCCGGACAGTACCTGCAGTTCTTC.